This T cell receptor (beta chain) was retrieved from a study of cytomegalovirus exposure and HLA in healthy donors. Study-level background: Samples from HLA-typed donors yielded about 86 million unique TCRs in an early data release. Overall study findings and caveats: It emerged from a later analysis that several of the most significant clusters appeared to be linked to common viral pathogens. The study reported that TCR beta sequences accurately predicted HLA-A and HLA-B alleles in most subjects. Analysis was carried out at a later point, and it linked a missense DCLRE1C variant to TCR beta V- and J-gene trimming.

CDR1 and CDR2 (germline): KGHSY, FQNENV. The CDR3 loop spans 15 amino acids. Trimming at V came to 0 bases and at J to 5 bases, leaving 3 bases not matched to a gene. Turning to this clone: Its antigen remains unidentified.

The PCR had 60 Vbeta and 13 Jbeta primers. Repertoires were generated with immunoSEQ multiplex PCR, while TCRdb's copy carries only in-frame clones and drops some. The data show roughly 190,000 clones, with roughly 87% seen just once and around 0.99% held by the top ten. The material sequenced was PBMCs. The chain has TRBV16 and TRBJ1-4; 7 bases agree with TRBD1. The TCR sequence derives from a boy aged 2 to 10 in good health and CMV-seronegative. The CDR3 bases are TGTGCCAGCAGCCAATCATTCAGGGGGAATGAAAAACTGTTTTTT. Protein product: CASSQSFRGNEKLFF.